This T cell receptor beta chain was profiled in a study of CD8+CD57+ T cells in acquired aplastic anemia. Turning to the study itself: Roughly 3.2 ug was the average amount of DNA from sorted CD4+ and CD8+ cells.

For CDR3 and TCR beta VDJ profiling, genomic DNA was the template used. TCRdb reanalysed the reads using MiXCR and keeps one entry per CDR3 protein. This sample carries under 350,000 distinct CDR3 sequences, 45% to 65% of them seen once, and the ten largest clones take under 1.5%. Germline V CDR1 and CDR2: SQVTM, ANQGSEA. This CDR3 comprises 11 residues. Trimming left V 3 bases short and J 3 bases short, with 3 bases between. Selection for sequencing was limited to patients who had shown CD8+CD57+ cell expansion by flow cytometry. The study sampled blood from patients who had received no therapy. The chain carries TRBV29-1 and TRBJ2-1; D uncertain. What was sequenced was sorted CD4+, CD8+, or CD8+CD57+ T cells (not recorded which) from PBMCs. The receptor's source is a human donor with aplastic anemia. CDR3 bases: TGCAGCGTTGAGATCTACAATGAGCAGTTCTTC. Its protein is CSVEIYNEQFF.